This T cell receptor (beta chain) emerged from a study of T cell changes during pregnancy in multiple sclerosis. Germline V gene lookup returns CDR1 PRHDT and CDR2 FYEKMQ (reference sequence). The V end was cut by 4 bases, the J end by 4 bases, with 22 bases between. This CDR3 has 17 residues. Libraries were prepared by immunoSEQ multiplex PCR; TCRdb keeps only in-frame clonotypes and omits some of them. The repertoire includes about 66,000 clones, roughly 90% of them detected once, and roughly 5% sits in the top ten. The receptor was derived from a female donor with multiple sclerosis, enrolled in a pregnancy study. The sequencing used CD8+ T cells from peripheral blood mononuclear cells, collected before pregnancy. The rearrangement links TRBV13 to TRBJ1-2; tentative D call: TRBD1 (6 bases). The CDR3 region is CASSYNPGQIESYGYTF. In DNA, the CDR3 is TGTGCCAGCAGCTACAACCCCGGACAGATCGAATCCTATGGCTACACCTTC.